The TCR beta chain under discussion was sequenced for a study of blood T cell repertoires in COVID-19. Produced via immunoSEQ multiplex PCR; TCRdb's table is partial and in-frame only. The table has hundreds of thousands of clones, 65% to 90% seen once. Germline CDR1 is SGHRS and CDR2 is YFSETQ. Trimming left V 4 bases short and J 3 bases short, with 14 bases between. CDR3 size: 14 residues. This receptor was obtained from a man aged 45-65 years with active or convalescent COVID-19. The source material was peripheral blood. V is TRBV5-1 and J is TRBJ2-7, with D possibly being TRBD2 (6 bases). This CDR3 is CASSPGRGSYEQYF. The CDR3 DNA reads TGCGCCAGCAGCCCAGGACGGGGGAGCTACGAGCAGTACTTC.